This T cell receptor (beta chain) was captured by sequencing in a study of shared clonotypes between healthy human individuals. In this sample, this clone turned up once. The protocol was immunoSEQ multiplex PCR, while the TCRdb copy is restricted to in-frame clones and leaves out a portion. This table holds 550,000 to 850,000 clones, around 70% found once. CDR1 and CDR2 (germline): MRHNA, SNTAGT. The CDR3 is 16 amino acids. V lost 8 bases and J lost 5, with 22 bases in between. Sequencing was done on a sample of memory CD4+ T cells sorted from blood. Subset defined: CD45RA-negative fraction. The chain joins TRBV6-4 to TRBJ1-3, with unresolved D. This clonotype was obtained from a woman in her thirties in good health. CDR3 loop: CASECWRKPIRNTIYF. CDR3 bases: TGTGCCAGCGAGTGTTGGCGCAAACCAATACGAAACACCATATATTTT.